This T cell receptor beta chain was recorded in a study of cytomegalovirus exposure and HLA in healthy donors. Study-wide points: Versus the roughly 690-donor mean, an Asian-associated ancestry cluster reportedly showed fewer N-insertions in a later analysis.

This clone was recorded only once. Its specificity is unknown. This CDR3 spans 15 amino acids. Germline CDR1 LNHDA, CDR2 SQIVND (reference sequence). V was pared by 5 bases and J by 4 bases, with 10 bases of the junction left unmatched. Amplification used 60 Vbeta primers and 13 Jbeta primers. This table comes from immunoSEQ multiplex PCR, and its TCRdb copy is limited to in-frame clones, with some not included. The repertoire includes 150,000 to 200,000 clones, roughly 70% of them detected once, and about 2% sits in the top ten. The chain couples TRBV19 to TRBJ2-7, with TRBD1 identical over 8 bases. The TCR was taken from a woman aged 25 to 39 in good health and CMV-seronegative. Sample: PBMCs. For the CDR3, the DNA is TGTGCCAGTAGTCCCGGACAGGGAAAGTTTTACGAGCAGTACTTC. Its protein product is CASSPGQGKFYEQYF.